One and the same sample provided the 16 T cell receptor beta chains below, sequenced in a study of T cells expressing NK-cell markers. Each CDR3 protein gets one entry in TCRdb, which reprocessed the 5' RACE reads and gives no DNA. The ten top clones account for 7.3%, within a sample of under 500,000 distinct CDR3 sequences. Sequencing was done on a sample of blood T cells: a sorted CD56 or NKG2C T cell subset, CD4+ or CD8+ T cells, or bulk PBMC T cells (not recorded which). Receptors were obtained from a woman between 18 and 70 years old in good health.

The rearrangement joins TRBV7-2 to TRBJ2-5. The V gene's germline CDR1 is SGHTA and CDR2 FQGNSA. There are 14 residues in the CDR3. The CDR3 is CASSYTGFGETQYF.

The genes are TRBV20-1 and TRBJ2-4; TCRdb indicates TRBD1, and absent DNA this call remains unverified. Germline values: CDR1 DFQATT, CDR2 SNEGSKA (reference sequence). This CDR3 comprises 17 residues. The CDR3 loop is CSARDWPDPWGKNIQYF.

V usage is TRBV30 and J usage is TRBJ1-1. The CDR3 length is 13 residues. Germline V gene data show CDR1 as GTSNPN and CDR2 as SVGIG (reference sequence). Here the CDR3 reads CAWSVHWNTEAFF.

The V call is TRBV5-4, the J call TRBJ2-1; TCRdb reports TRBD1, a call that lacks DNA to check it against. Germline CDR1 is SGHNT and CDR2 is YYREEE (reference sequence). The CDR3 has 14 amino acids. The CDR3 region is CASRFGGSYNEQFF.

The chain joins TRBV18 to TRBJ2-6. CDR3 length: 15 residues. Germline values: CDR1 KGHSH, CDR2 LQKENI. CDR3 sequence: CASSQTAGGANVLTF.

The V gene is TRBV20-1, the J gene TRBJ2-1; TCRdb reports TRBD1, a call that lacks DNA to check it against. The germline V gene encodes CDR1 DFQATT and CDR2 SNEGSKA (reference sequence). The CDR3 runs to 15 residues. The CDR3 sequence: CSARGGGIGYNEQFF.

The rearrangement links TRBV7-9 to TRBJ1-5; the D call from TCRdb, TRBD1, cannot be confirmed without DNA. The CDR3 extends over 13 amino acids. The germline V gene encodes CDR1 SEHNR and CDR2 FQNEAQ (reference sequence). The CDR3 is CASSSPGGQPQHF.

The chain combines TRBV10-3 with TRBJ2-1; TCRdb picks TRBD1, but there is no DNA to check that call. The CDR3 is 14 residues long. CDR1 is ENHRY and CDR2 is SYGVKD in the germline V gene. CDR3: CAISEEQEWDEQFF.

The V and J genes are TRBV24-1 and TRBJ2-7; lacking DNA, the TRBD2 call made by TCRdb goes unchecked. The length of the CDR3 is 16 residues. Per the germline V gene, CDR1 is KGHDR and CDR2 is SFDVKD. CDR3 sequence: CATSDLTTSGYYEQYF.

The gene calls are TRBV27 and TRBJ2-1; TCRdb names TRBD2, which stays unverified in the absence of DNA. The CDR3 has 16 residues. Germline assignment: CDR1 MNHEY and CDR2 SMNVEV (reference sequence). CDR3 sequence: CASSQLAGRSYNEQFF.

This rearrangement joins TRBV10-2 to TRBJ2-2; TCRdb returns TRBD1, unconfirmable since there is no DNA. CDR3 size: 17 residues. The germline V gene encodes CDR1 WSHSY and CDR2 SAAADI. CDR3 amino acids: CASSKNSGQHATGELFF.

This rearrangement joins TRBV19 to TRBJ1-1; TCRdb names TRBD1, which stays unverified in the absence of DNA. Per the germline V gene, CDR1 is LNHDA and CDR2 is SQIVND (reference sequence). CDR3 length: 13 amino acids. The CDR3 here is CASSIQGDTEAFF.

The gene calls are TRBV2 and TRBJ2-3; no DNA is available, so the TRBD1 call from TCRdb remains unchecked. The CDR3 has 18 residues. Germline V gene data show CDR1 as SNHLY and CDR2 as FYNNEI. The CDR3 protein is CASSLPGRKGQSTDTQYF.

V gene TRBV10-1 combines with J gene TRBJ2-1; with no DNA, the TCRdb D assignment of TRBD2 cannot be verified. This CDR3 spans 14 amino acids. Germline V lookup: CDR1 WNHNN, CDR2 SYGVQD (reference sequence). This chain's CDR3 is CASSSSTRRNEQFF.

This chain connects TRBV29-1 to TRBJ1-1. Germline V gene lookup returns CDR1 SQVTM and CDR2 ANQGSEA. The CDR3 is made up of 15 amino acids. CDR3: CTDRWGPTLNTEAFF.

V gene TRBV4-2 combines with J gene TRBJ2-4; TCRdb picks TRBD2, but there is no DNA to check that call. CDR1 and CDR2 from the germline V gene are LGHNA and YNFKEQ. The CDR3 has 16 amino acids. CDR3 protein: CASSQAAGPQGSIQYF.